The 9 T cell receptor beta chains given below trace back to one sample, sequenced in a study of blood T cell repertoires in COVID-19. Clones were read by immunoSEQ multiplex PCR, and TCRdb kept only the in-frame ones, dropping some. The sample carries 150,000 to 200,000 clones, around 80% recorded once. The sequenced material came from PBMCs or T cells enriched from blood (not recorded which). The receptors derive from a woman between 45 and 60 years old who had recovered from COVID-19.

The genes are TRBV11-3 and TRBJ1-2; no reliable D call. Per germline, CDR1 SGHNT and CDR2 YENEEA. Trimming removed 1 base from V and 2 bases from J, with 5 bases in between. The CDR3 spans 13 residues. CDR3 nucleotide sequence: TGTGCCAGCAGCTTAGGTCAAAACTATGGCTACACCTTC. This encodes CASSLGQNYGYTF.

This chain joins TRBV7-9 and TRBJ1-5; no reliable D call. The germline V gene has CDR1 SEHNR and CDR2 FQNEAQ (reference sequence). V was pared by 1 base and J by 9 bases, with 7 bases between. The CDR3 extends over 12 amino acids. The CDR3 sequence is CASSLDGAPQHF. The CDR3 nucleotides read TGTGCCAGCAGCTTAGACGGTGCGCCCCAGCATTTT. The variable domain in full, with the rest retrieved from reference TRBV7-9 and TRBJ1-5, is DTGVSQNPRHKITKRGQNVTFRCDPISEHNRLYWYRQTLGQGPEFLTYFQNEAQLEKSRLLSDRFSAERPKGSFSTLEIQRTEQGDSAMYLCASSLDGAPQHFGDGTRLSIL.

The chain has TRBV5-6 and TRBJ1-3; perhaps TRBD1 as D (5 bases). Trimming stripped 2 bases from V and 2 bases from J, with 11 bases between. The V gene's germline CDR1 is SGHDT and CDR2 YYEEEE. The CDR3 spans 15 residues. CDR3 sequence (DNA): TGTGCCAGCAGCTTCCAGGGAAGGGCTGGAAACACCATATATTTT. Protein sequence: CASSFQGRAGNTIYF.

The V call is TRBV23-1, the J call TRBJ2-7; a weak D match, TRBD2 (7 bases). TRBV23-1 is an ORF, and what it does is uncertain. Trimming cost V 6 bases and J 6 bases, with 18 bases left between them. The CDR3 runs to 14 residues. The CDR3: CASRRGPRVFEQYF. The CDR3 bases are TGCGCCAGCAGGCGGGGGCCCCGGGTTTTCGAGCAGTACTTC.

This chain joins TRBV19 and TRBJ2-7, with D hard to call. Germline CDR1 is LNHDA and CDR2 is SQIVND (reference sequence). With 6 bases removed from V and 5 bases from J, the gap between germline ends came to 8 bases. This CDR3 is 11 amino acids long. CDR3 DNA: TGTGCCAGTAGCCAGTTCCACGAGCAGTACTTC. Translating it yields CASSQFHEQYF. Full variable domain (rest looked up from reference TRBV19 and TRBJ2-7): DGGITQSPKYLFRKEGQNVTLSCEQNLNHDAMYWYRQDPGQGLRLIYYSQIVNDFQKGDIAEGYSVSREKKESFPLTVTSAQKNPTAFYLCASSQFHEQYFGPGTRLTVT.

The rearrangement joins TRBV6-4 to TRBJ1-1; 8 bases fit TRBD1. This CDR3 comprises 13 residues. The J segment lost 10 bases and the V segment lost 5 bases, leaving 9 bases of the junction unmatched. In germline, CDR1 is MRHNA, CDR2 SNTAGT. CDR3 DNA sequence: TGTGCCAGCAGTCAAATCCAGGGGGCAACAGCTTTCTTT. Translating gives CASSQIQGATAFF.

The chain recombines TRBV2 with TRBJ2-5; D possibly corresponds to TRBD1 (5 bases). The CDR3 contains 13 residues. The V end was cut by 6 bases, the J end by 3 bases, with 11 bases between. Per germline, CDR1 SNHLY and CDR2 FYNNEI. For the CDR3, the DNA is TGTGCCAGCAGGAGAGACAGAGAAGAGACCCAGTACTTC. Its protein is CASRRDREETQYF.

This chain uses TRBV3-1 (or the pseudogene TRBV3-2) with TRBJ2-3; TRBD2 matches at 11 bases. This CDR3 region has 16 residues. With 6 bases clipped from V and 6 bases from J, the junction kept 11 bases outside the gene matches. Germline-derived CDR1 and CDR2 are LGHDT and YNNKEL (reference sequence). In nucleotides, the CDR3 is TGTGCCAGCAGGTTAACTAGCGGGGGAGCCGCGGATACGCAGTATTTT. This encodes CASRLTSGGAADTQYF.

Only one count was recorded for this clone. The CDR3 is CASSLQGNNEQFF. DNA of the CDR3: TGTGCCAGCAGCTTGCAGGGCAACAATGAGCAGTTCTTC. V gene TRBV11-2 combines with J gene TRBJ2-1; D is possibly TRBD1 (5 bases). With 3 bases removed from V and 5 bases from J, the gap between germline ends came to 8 bases. This CDR3 spans 13 amino acids. Germline-derived CDR1 and CDR2 are SGHAT and FQNNGV.